This TCR beta chain was obtained from a study of shared T cell receptors in the human thymus. With V trimmed by 0 bases and J by 3 bases, 5 bases remained unmatched. The CDR3 spans 15 residues. Germline loops: CDR1 SGHDN, CDR2 FVKESK. Method: immunoSEQ multiplex PCR; TCRdb's copy keeps in-frame clones and lacks some. The profile shows 500,000 to 850,000 clones, 87% of them singletons. The same data also went into a second study, on human thymus T cells. This second report adds: Resections were taken during corrective heart surgery, and the thymus tissue came from these. Thymic and blood repertoires appeared to show biased V and J gene usage.

The sample taken for sequencing was thymocytes. The chain has TRBV14 and TRBJ2-7; 7 bases are a match to TRBD1. The origin of this receptor is a boy under three years old with a congenital heart defect. The CDR3 DNA sequence: TGTGCCAGCAGCCAAGATCCGGGACAGTACTACGAGCAGTACTTC. Amino acids: CASSQDPGQYYEQYF.